This T cell receptor beta chain was obtained from a study of Graves' ophthalmopathy and Graves' hyperthyroidism. The overall study: Peripheral blood sampling preceded any treatment and occurred at initial diagnosis. Broader study findings: A majority of expanded thyroid clonotypes exceeding 0.001 frequency were likewise present in blood.

Germline V lookup: CDR1 MDHEN, CDR2 SYDVKM. V lost 2 bases and J 3 bases, leaving 14 bases between the germline ends. The CDR3 contains 15 residues. This clonotype was seen repeatedly, ten times or more. Its antigen is undetermined. TCR beta CDR3 amplification used RNA transcripts. An opening RT-PCR round employed HTBI primers and preceded a second-round multiplex PCR. TCRdb ran MiXCR on the multiplex PCR reads and lists one entry per CDR3 protein. The sample carries roughly 500,000 distinct CDR3 sequences, 13% to 15% recorded once. Sequenced input: blood. This clonotype was obtained from a woman aged 25 to 39 with Graves' ophthalmopathy. The V and J genes are TRBV28 and TRBJ2-7; D ambiguous. The CDR3 here is CASSLLPPINYEQYF. The CDR3 nucleotides are TGTGCCAGCAGTTTACTCCCCCCGATAAACTACGAGCAGTACTTC.